This T cell receptor (beta chain) was profiled in a study of CD8+CD57+ T cells in acquired aplastic anemia. Whole-study context: On average, healthy donors gave some 9.8 million reads for CD4+ cells.

Study-wide points: CD8+ Simpson's diversity did not differ significantly between patients and controls.

Concerning this clonotype itself: Its cognate antigen is unknown.

TCR beta VDJ combinations and CDR3 sequences were profiled from genomic DNA. One entry per CDR3 protein results from TCRdb running MiXCR on the reads. The sample consists of around 200,000 distinct CDR3 sequences, about half of them appearing once. CDR1 is SEHNR, CDR2 FQNEAQ, per germline (reference sequence). Unmatched junction bases numbered 14, after V lost 5 bases and J lost 5 bases. The length of the CDR3 is 18 residues. This clonotype originated in a human donor in good health, serving as a control. The chain has TRBV7-9 and TRBJ2-3; TRBD2 aligns across 12 bases. The sample comprised sorted CD4+, CD8+, or CD8+CD57+ T cells (not recorded which) from PBMCs. CDR3: CASSPLAGGDSVIDTQYF. The DNA of the CDR3 is TGTGCCAGCAGCCCCCTAGCGGGGGGGGACTCGGTGATAGATACGCAGTATTTT. Filled out from reference TRBV7-9 and TRBJ2-3, the complete variable domain reads DTGVSQNPRHKITKRGQNVTFRCDPISEHNRLYWYRQTLGQGPEFLTYFQNEAQLEKSRLLSDRFSAERPKGSFSTLEIQRTEQGDSAMYLCASSPLAGGDSVIDTQYFGPGTRLTVL.